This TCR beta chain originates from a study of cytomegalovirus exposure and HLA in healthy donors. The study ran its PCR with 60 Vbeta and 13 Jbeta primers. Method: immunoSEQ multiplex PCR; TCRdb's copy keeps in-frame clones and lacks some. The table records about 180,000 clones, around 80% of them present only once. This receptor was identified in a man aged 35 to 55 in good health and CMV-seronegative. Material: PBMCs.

The DNA of the CDR3 is TGTGCCAGCAACCACGAGGTTAGACTAGCGGGGATCAATGAGCAGTTCTTC. Residues: CASNHEVRLAGINEQFF. The chain has TRBV27 and TRBJ2-1; TRBD2 agrees at 11 bases. The CDR3 covers 17 residues. In germline, CDR1 is MNHEY, CDR2 SMNVEV (reference sequence). The V segment lost 7 bases and the J segment 6 bases; nucleotides outside the gene matches: 14.